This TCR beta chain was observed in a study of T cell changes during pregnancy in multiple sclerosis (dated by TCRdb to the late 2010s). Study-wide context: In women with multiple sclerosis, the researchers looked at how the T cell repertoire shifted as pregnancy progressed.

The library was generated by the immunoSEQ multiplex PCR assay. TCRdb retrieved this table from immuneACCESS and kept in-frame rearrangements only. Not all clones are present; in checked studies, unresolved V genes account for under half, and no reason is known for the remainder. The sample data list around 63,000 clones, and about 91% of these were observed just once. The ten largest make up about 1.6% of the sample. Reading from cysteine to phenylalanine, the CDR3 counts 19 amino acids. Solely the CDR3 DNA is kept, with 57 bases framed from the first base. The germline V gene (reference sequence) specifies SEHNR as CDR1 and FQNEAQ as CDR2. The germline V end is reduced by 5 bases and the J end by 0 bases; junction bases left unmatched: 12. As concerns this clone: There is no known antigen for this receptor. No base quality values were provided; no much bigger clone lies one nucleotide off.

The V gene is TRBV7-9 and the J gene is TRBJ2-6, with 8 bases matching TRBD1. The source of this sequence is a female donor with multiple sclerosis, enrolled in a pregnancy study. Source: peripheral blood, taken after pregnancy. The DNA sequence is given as TGTGCCAGCAGCACGAGAAGGGACAGGTATTCCTCTGGGGCCAACGTCCTGACTTTC. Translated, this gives CASSTRRDRYSSGANVLTF.